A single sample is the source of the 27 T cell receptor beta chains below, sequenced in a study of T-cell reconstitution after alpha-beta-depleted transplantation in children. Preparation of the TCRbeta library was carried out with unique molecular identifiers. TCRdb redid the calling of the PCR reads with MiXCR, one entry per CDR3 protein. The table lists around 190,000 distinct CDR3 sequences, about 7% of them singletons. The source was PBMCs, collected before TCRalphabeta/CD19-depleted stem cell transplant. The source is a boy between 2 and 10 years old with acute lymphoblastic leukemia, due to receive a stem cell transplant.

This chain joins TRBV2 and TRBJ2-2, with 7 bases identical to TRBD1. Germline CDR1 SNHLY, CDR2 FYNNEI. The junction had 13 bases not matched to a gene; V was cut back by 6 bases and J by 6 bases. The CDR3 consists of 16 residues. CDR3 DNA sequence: TGTGCCAGCAGGTACATGACAGGGTTTTCGTCCGGGGAGCTGTTTTTT. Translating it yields CASRYMTGFSSGELFF.

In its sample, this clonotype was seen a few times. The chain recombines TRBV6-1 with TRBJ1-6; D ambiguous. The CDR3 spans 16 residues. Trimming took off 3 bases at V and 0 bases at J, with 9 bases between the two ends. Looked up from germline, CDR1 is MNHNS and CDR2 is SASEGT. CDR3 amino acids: CASSDSLSSYNSPLHF. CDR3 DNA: TGTGCCAGCAGTGACAGCCTAAGCTCCTATAATTCACCCCTCCACTTT.

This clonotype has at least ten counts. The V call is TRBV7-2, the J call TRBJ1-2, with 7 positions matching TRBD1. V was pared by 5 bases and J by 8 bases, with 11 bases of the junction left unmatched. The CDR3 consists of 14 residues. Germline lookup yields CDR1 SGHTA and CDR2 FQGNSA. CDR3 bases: TGTGCCAGCAGCGCACAGGGGAGGGCCGGGGGCTACACCTTC. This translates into CASSAQGRAGGYTF.

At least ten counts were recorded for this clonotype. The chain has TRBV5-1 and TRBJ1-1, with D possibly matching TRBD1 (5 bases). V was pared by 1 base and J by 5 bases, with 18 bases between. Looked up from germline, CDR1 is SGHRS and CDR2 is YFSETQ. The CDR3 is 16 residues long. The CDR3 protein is CASSLIGRSGATEAFF. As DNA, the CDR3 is TGCGCCAGCAGCTTGATCGGGAGGTCCGGGGCAACTGAAGCTTTCTTT.

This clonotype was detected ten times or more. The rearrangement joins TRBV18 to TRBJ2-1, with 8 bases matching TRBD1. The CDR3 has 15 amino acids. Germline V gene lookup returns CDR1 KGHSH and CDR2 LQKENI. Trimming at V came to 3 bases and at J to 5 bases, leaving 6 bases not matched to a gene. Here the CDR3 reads CASSPQRTGNNEQFF. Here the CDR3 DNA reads TGTGCCAGCTCACCTCAGAGGACAGGGAACAATGAGCAGTTCTTC.

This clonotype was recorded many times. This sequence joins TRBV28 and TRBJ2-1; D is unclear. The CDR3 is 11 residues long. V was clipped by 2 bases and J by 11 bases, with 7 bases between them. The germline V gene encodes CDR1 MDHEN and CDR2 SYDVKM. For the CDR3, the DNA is TGTGCCAGCAGTTTAAAACATCAGCAGTTCTTC. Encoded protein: CASSLKHQQFF.

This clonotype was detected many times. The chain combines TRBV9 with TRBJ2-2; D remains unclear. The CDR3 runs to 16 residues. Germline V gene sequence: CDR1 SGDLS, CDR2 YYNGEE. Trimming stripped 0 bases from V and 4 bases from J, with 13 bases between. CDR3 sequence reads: CASSVAVVAATGELFF. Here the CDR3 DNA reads TGTGCCAGCAGCGTAGCGGTCGTCGCGGCCACCGGGGAGCTGTTTTTT.

The CDR3 DNA follows: TGCAGTGCTAGCTACAGCGGGGGGGAAAAACTGTTTTTT. The encoded protein is CSASYSGGEKLFF. J is TRBJ1-4 and V is TRBV20-1; tentatively, D is TRBD1 (5 bases). Looked up from germline, CDR1 is DFQATT and CDR2 is SNEGSKA (reference sequence). V was cut by 3 bases and J by 8 bases, with 13 bases left in between. CDR3 length equals 13 residues.

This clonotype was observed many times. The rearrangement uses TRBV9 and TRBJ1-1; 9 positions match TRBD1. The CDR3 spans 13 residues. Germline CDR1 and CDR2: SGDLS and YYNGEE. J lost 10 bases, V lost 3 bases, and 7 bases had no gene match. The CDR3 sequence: CASSDGQGRLAFF. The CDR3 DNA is TGTGCCAGCAGCGATGGACAGGGGCGCCTAGCTTTCTTT. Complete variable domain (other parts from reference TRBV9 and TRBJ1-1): DSGVTQTPKHLITATGQRVTLRCSPRSGDLSVYWYQQSLDQGLQFLIQYYNGEERAKGNILERFSAQQFPDLHSELNLSSLELGDSALYFCASSDGQGRLAFFGQGTRLTVV.

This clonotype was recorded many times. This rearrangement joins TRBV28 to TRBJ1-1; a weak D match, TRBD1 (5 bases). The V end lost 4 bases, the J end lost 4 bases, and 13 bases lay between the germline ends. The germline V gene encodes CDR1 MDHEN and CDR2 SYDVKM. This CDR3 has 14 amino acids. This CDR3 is CASSSLGGGTEAFF. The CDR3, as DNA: TGTGCCAGCAGTTCCCTCGGGGGGGGCACTGAAGCTTTCTTT.

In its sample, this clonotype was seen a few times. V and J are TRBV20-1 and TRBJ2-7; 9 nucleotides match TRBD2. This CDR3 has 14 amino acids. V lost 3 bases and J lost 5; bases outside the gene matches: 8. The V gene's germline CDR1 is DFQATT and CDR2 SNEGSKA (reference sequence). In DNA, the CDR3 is TGCAGTGCTAGCGGCGGGAGGGCCGGGAACGAGCAGTACTTC. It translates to CSASGGRAGNEQYF.

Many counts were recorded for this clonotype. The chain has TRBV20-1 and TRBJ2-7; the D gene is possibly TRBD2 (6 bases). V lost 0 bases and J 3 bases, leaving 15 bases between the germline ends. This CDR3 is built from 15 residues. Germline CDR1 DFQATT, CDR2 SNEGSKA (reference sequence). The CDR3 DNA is TGCAGTGCTAGAGAATCCGCGGAGGGGTACTACGAGCAGTACTTC. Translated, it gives CSARESAEGYYEQYF.

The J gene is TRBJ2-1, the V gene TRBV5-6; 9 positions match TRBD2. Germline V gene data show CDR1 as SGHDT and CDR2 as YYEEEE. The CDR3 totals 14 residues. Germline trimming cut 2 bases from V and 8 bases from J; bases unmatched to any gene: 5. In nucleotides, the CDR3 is TGTGCCAGCAGCTTAGGCGGGGGGGATCATGAGCAGTTCTTC. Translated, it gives CASSLGGGDHEQFF. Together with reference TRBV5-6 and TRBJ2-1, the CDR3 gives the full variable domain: DAGVTQSPTHLIKTRGQQVTLRCSPKSGHDTVSWYQQALGQGPQFIFQYYEEEERQRGNFPDRFSGHQFPNYSSELNVNALLLGDSALYLCASSLGGGDHEQFFGPGTRLTVL.

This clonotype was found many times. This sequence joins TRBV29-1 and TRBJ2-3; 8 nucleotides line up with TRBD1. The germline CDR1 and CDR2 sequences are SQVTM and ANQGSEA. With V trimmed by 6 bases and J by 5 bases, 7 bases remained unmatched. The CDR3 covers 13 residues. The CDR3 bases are TGCAGCGTACCGGGACAGGACGGAGATACGCAGTATTTT. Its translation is CSVPGQDGDTQYF.

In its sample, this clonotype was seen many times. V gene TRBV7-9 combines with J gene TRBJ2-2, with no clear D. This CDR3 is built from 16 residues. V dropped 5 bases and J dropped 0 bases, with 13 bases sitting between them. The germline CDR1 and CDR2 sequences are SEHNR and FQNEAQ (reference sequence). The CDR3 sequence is CASSGKGHTNTGELFF. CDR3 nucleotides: TGTGCCAGCAGCGGCAAGGGCCACACGAACACCGGGGAGCTGTTTTTT.

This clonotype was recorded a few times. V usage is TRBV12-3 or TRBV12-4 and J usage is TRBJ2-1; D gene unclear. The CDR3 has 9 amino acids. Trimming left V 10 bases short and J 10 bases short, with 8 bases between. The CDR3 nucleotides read TGTGCCACCAGCCGGGAGCAGTTCTTC. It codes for CATSREQFF.

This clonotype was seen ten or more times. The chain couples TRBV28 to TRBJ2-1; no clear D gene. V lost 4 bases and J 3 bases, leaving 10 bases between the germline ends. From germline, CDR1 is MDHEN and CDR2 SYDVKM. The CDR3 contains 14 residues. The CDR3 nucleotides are TGTGCCAGCAGTTCCCTCGACTTCTACAATGAGCAGTTCTTC. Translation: CASSSLDFYNEQFF.

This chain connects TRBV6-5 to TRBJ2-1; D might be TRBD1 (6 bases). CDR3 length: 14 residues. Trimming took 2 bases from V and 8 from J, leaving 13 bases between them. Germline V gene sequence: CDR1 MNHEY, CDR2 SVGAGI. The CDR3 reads CASSYGTGTDEQFF. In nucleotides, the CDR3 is TGTGCCAGCAGTTACGGTACAGGGACGGATGAGCAGTTCTTC.

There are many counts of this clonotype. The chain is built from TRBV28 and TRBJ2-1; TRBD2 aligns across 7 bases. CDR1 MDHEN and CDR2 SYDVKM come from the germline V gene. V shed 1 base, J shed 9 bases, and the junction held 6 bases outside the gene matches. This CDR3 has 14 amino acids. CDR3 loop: CASSLSAGYGEQFF. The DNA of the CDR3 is TGTGCCAGCAGTTTATCAGCGGGATACGGTGAGCAGTTCTTC. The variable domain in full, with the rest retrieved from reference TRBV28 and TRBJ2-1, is DVKVTQSSRYLVKRTGEKVFLECVQDMDHENMFWYRQDPGLGLRLIYFSYDVKMKEKGDIPEGYSVSREKKERFSLILESASTNQTSMYLCASSLSAGYGEQFFGPGTRLTVL.

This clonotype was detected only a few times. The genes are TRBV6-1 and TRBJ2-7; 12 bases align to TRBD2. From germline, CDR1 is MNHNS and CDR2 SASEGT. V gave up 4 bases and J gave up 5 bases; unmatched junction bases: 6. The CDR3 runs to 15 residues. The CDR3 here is CASSATSGGPHEQYF. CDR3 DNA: TGTGCCAGCAGTGCCACTAGCGGGGGGCCCCACGAGCAGTACTTC.

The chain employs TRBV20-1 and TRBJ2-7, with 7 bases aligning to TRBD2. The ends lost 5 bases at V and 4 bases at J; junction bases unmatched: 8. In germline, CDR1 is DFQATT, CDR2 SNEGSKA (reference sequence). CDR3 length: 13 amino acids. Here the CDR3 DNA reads TGCAGTGCTGCATCGGCTAGCGGATACGAGCAGTACTTC. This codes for CSAASASGYEQYF.

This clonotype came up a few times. The CDR3 reads CASSLIAASPLHF. The DNA for the CDR3 is TGTGCCAGCAGCTTAATCGCGGCGTCACCCCTCCACTTT. This rearrangement joins TRBV7-3 to TRBJ1-6; no clear D. This CDR3 contains 13 residues. Trimming cost V 1 base and J 10 bases, with 8 bases left between them. In germline, CDR1 is SGHTA, CDR2 FQGTGA.

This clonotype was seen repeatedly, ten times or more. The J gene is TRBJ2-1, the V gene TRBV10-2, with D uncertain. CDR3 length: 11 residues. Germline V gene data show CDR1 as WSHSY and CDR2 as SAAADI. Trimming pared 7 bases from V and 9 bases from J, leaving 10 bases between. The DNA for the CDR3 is TGCGCCAGCATCAACACGGGTGAGCAGTTCTTC. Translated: CASINTGEQFF.

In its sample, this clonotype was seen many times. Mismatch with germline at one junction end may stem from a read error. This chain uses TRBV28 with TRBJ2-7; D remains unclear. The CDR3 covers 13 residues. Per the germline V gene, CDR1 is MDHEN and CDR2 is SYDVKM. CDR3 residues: CASSLSPSYEQYF. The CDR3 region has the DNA TGCGCCAGCAGCTTGAGTCCCTCCTACGAGCAGTACTTC.

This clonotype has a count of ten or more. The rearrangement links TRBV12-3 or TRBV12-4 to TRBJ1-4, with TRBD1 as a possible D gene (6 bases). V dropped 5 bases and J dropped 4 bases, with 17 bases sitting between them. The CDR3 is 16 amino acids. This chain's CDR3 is CASSIGWGLDNEKLFF. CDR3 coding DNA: TGTGCCAGCAGTATCGGATGGGGGCTGGATAATGAAAAACTGTTTTTT.

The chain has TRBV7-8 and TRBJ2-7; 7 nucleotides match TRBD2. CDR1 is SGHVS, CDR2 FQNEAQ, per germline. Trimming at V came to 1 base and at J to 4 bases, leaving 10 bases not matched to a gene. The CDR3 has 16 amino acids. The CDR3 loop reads CASSLVGGRASYEQYF. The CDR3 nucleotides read TGTGCCAGCAGCTTAGTTGGTGGGAGGGCATCGTACGAGCAGTACTTC.

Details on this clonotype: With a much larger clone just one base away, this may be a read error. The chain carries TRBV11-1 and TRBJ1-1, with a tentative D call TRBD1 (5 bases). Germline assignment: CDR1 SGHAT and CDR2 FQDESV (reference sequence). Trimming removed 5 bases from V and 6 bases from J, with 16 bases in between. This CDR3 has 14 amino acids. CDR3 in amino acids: CASSPSAGRAEAFF. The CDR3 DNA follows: TGTGCCAGCAGCCCCTCGGCAGGGAGGGCTGAAGCTTTCTTT.